Listed below are T cell receptor beta chains from one sample, sequenced in a study of response to subunit inactivated influenza vaccine. TCRdb recomputed calls from the RT-PCR reads with MiXCR, one row per CDR3 protein. The repertoire holds roughly 780,000 distinct CDR3 sequences, roughly 18% seen once, with approximately 10% in the top ten. Sequenced here: PBMCs from blood, sampled around 5 days after vaccination. The receptors shown here come from a man aged 45-60 years who received an inactivated influenza vaccine. The CDR3 runs from the conserved cysteine through the conserved F or W. Rows give clone size only sometimes, using once, few, many, or a class for an expanded clone.

V,J,size,CDR3
TRBV20-1,TRBJ1-1,few,CSAPRGLYTEAFF
TRBV15,TRBJ1-2,.,CATSRDGSYGYTF
TRBV10-3,TRBJ2-5,few,CAISENRGETQYF
TRBV29-1,TRBJ2-3,.,CSVRRGGGGARKGDTQYF
TRBV29-1,TRBJ1-1,.,CSSGAGGITEAFF
TRBV7-8,TRBJ2-3,.,CASSPSSEDTQYF
TRBV5-6,TRBJ2-3,.,CASSGQGLDKQYF
TRBV4-2,TRBJ1-2,once,CASSQAGIVNYGYTF
TRBV20-1,TRBJ1-1,.,CSARDMNTEAFF
TRBV12-3/TRBV12-4,TRBJ2-1,few,CASSFEGPIGEQFF
TRBV20-1,TRBJ2-7,.,CSARYPGQNYEQYF
TRBV15,TRBJ2-1,few,CATSRAGLAGPNEQFF
TRBV7-2,TRBJ2-1,few,CASSLRASNEQFF
TRBV7-9,TRBJ1-5,.,CASSQGQGAYGNQPQHF
TRBV5-1,TRBJ2-5,.,CASSDSGKQETQYF
TRBV21-1,TRBJ2-7,few,CASSKGLAECPSYEQYF
TRBV12-3/TRBV12-4,TRBJ2-2,few,CASSSGQGIVTGELFF
TRBV7-6,TRBJ2-6,.,CASSEGSLAGANVLTF
TRBV20-1,TRBJ2-7,.,CSATRTYAYEQYF
TRBV3-1,TRBJ2-3,.,CASSPAGGLITDTQYF
TRBV20-1,TRBJ2-5,few,CSARTSGRARETQYF
TRBV21-1,TRBJ2-1,.,CASSVPGSTTYNEQFF
TRBV15,TRBJ2-7,.,CATSRARGASSYEQYF
TRBV5-1,TRBJ2-7,.,CASSFFDRRVEQYF
TRBV20-1,TRBJ1-2,many,CSASTGGGIGYTF
TRBV24-1,TRBJ2-1,few,CATSDPWGTSSVNEQFF
TRBV7-8,TRBJ1-1,few,CASSLIHVRDSTMNTEAFF
TRBV7-2,TRBJ2-3,few,CASSLGSRERQYF
TRBV6-1,TRBJ2-3,.,CASNPAGIPTDTQYF
TRBV10-2,TRBJ2-5,once,CASSARGGAGETQYF
TRBV12-3/TRBV12-4,TRBJ1-1,few,CASSLLQEAFF
TRBV5-1,TRBJ2-3,few,CASSYSDGDPDTQYF